Listed below are T cell receptor beta chains from one sample, sequenced in a study of molecular identifiers for immune sequencing clone quantification. TCRdb reprocessed the PCR reads via MiXCR and lists one record per CDR3 protein. The sample comprises around 480,000 distinct CDR3 sequences, about 25% of which are singletons, and around 0.8% rests with the top ten. The source material was naive CD8+ T cells from blood, with Jurkat cell RNA spiked in. These receptors all stem from a human donor in good health. Some libraries in this study had Jurkat cell RNA spiked in. Each CDR3 is given with its conserved first and last residue. D genes are given only for firm matches. Part of the rows lack a size; the others show once, few, many or a class for expanded clones.

-	15	few	TRBV6-5	TRBJ2-5	TGTGCCAGCAGTTACTCGATGGGGGTTCGGGAGACCCAGTACTTC	CASSYSMGVRETQYF
TRBD2	15	-	TRBV20-1	TRBJ2-5	TGCAGTGCTCTGGGACTAGCGGGACTACAAGAGACCCAGTACTTC	CSALGLAGLQETQYF
-	15	few	TRBV6-1	TRBJ1-5	TGTGCCAGCAGTGAATGGGGTTGGAGCAATCAGCCCCAGCATTTT	CASSEWGWSNQPQHF
TRBD1	16	few	TRBV18	TRBJ1-5	TGTGCCAGCTCACCAGGGACAGGGGGCGGCAATCAGCCCCAGCATTTT	CASSPGTGGGNQPQHF
TRBD1	15	-	TRBV27	TRBJ2-1	TGTGCCAGCAGTACTAGGACAGGGACGGACGATGAGCAGTTCTTC	CASSTRTGTDDEQFF
-	15	-	TRBV4-1	TRBJ2-1	TGCGCCAGCAGCCAAGAGCAGGGTTCCTACAATGAGCAGTTCTTC	CASSQEQGSYNEQFF
-	12	few	TRBV5-1	TRBJ1-1	TGCGCCAGCACTGAGTTGGGGGCTGAAGCTTTCTTT	CASTELGAEAFF
TRBD1	15	-	TRBV19	TRBJ2-2	TGTGCCAGTAGAGCCGGGACAGGGGAGACCGGGGAGCTGTTTTTT	CASRAGTGETGELFF
-	14	many	TRBV13	TRBJ1-1	TGTGCCAGCAGCACGCAGGCGGGTTACACTGAAGCTTTCTTT	CASSTQAGYTEAFF
-	14	many	TRBV27	TRBJ1-2	TGTGCCAGCAGTTTAGGTCCCCGAAACTATGGCTACACCTTC	CASSLGPRNYGYTF
-	15	-	TRBV7-2	TRBJ1-1	TGTGCCAGCAGCCAAGGGACGGAGATGAACCCTGAAGCTTTCTTT	CASSQGTEMNPEAFF
TRBD2	14	-	TRBV27	TRBJ2-2	TGTGCCAGCAGTTGGGCTAGCGGATACGGGGAGCTGTTTTTT	CASSWASGYGELFF
TRBD2	15	-	TRBV11-3	TRBJ2-3	TGTGCCAGCAGCCAAGGGACTAGCGCCACAGGTACGCAGTATTTT	CASSQGTSATGTQYF
-	14	few	TRBV4-1	TRBJ2-7	TGCGCCAGCAGCCAAGGGCTTGGCCCCTACGAGCAGTACTTC	CASSQGLGPYEQYF
-	15	-	TRBV30	TRBJ2-6	TGTGCCTGGTTCGACACAGGGTCTGGGGCCAACGTCCTGACTTTC	CAWFDTGSGANVLTF
TRBD2	17	few	TRBV4-1	TRBJ2-1	TGCGCCAGCAGCCAAGAGACTGGACTAGCGGGATACAATGAGCAGTTCTTC	CASSQETGLAGYNEQFF
-	15	-	TRBV4-3	TRBJ1-1	TGCGCCAGCAGCCAAGACGTAAGGGGATATGGTGAAGCTTTCTTT	CASSQDVRGYGEAFF
TRBD1	14	few	TRBV3-1	TRBJ1-5	TGTGCCAGCAGCCAACGGACAGGGGGGCAGCCCCAGCATTTT	CASSQRTGGQPQHF
-	15	-	TRBV4-3	TRBJ2-7	-	CASSLWTRGGVEQYF
-	13	few	TRBV27	TRBJ2-7	TGTGCCAGCACCTTAGGGCCGTCCTACGAGCAGTACTTC	CASTLGPSYEQYF
TRBD2	14	-	TRBV6-5	TRBJ2-3	TGTGCCAGCAGTTACGAGCGGGAGACAGATACGCAGTATTTT	CASSYERETDTQYF
-	14	many	TRBV28	TRBJ2-7	TGTGCCAGCAGTTCCTACAGGGTAACCGACGAGCAGTACTTC	CASSSYRVTDEQYF
-	14	-	TRBV25-1	TRBJ2-7	TGTGCCAGCAGTGGGCAGGGCCGGAGTGTCGAGCTGTACTTC	CASSGQGRSVELYF
-	13	few	TRBV2	TRBJ1-1	TGTGCCAGCAATGGGGAAACGGGCACTGAAGCTTTCTTT	CASNGETGTEAFF
-	14	few	TRBV7-2	TRBJ1-4	TGTGCCAGCAGCGTGGCGGGACACAATGAAAAACTGTTTTTT	CASSVAGHNEKLFF
-	17	many	TRBV14	TRBJ2-3	TGTGCCAGCAGCCAACAACCGACGGAGATCCGCGCAGATACGCAGTATTTT	CASSQQPTEIRADTQYF
TRBD2	16	few	TRBV19	TRBJ2-3	TGTGCCAGTAGTATTGAGGGGCGGGAGGGCCTGGATACGCAGTATTTT	CASSIEGREGLDTQYF
TRBD1	15	-	TRBV4-1	TRBJ1-1	TGCGCCAGCAGCCCTACAGGACAGGGGGCTGCAGAAGCTTTCTTT	CASSPTGQGAAEAFF
-	12	many	TRBV7-9	TRBJ1-4	TGTGCCAGCAGCATCGGAGATGGTAAACTGTTTTTT	CASSIGDGKLFF
-	13	few	TRBV7-6	TRBJ1-1	TGTGCCAGCGGCCCAGGGCCGAACACTGAAGCTTTCTTT	CASGPGPNTEAFF
-	18	-	TRBV9	TRBJ2-4	TGTGCCAGCAGCGCCCCTCCTAGCCGAATTCTAGCCAAAAACATTCAGTACTTC	CASSAPPSRILAKNIQYF
-	14	few	TRBV19	TRBJ2-7	TGTGCCAGTAGTAATCGGGGTAGGGTCTACGAGCAGTACTTC	CASSNRGRVYEQYF
TRBD2	16	many	TRBV2	TRBJ2-4	TGTGCCAGCAGTATAGGACTAGCGGCCAACAAAAACATTCAGTACTTC	CASSIGLAANKNIQYF
-	15	-	TRBV19	TRBJ2-3	TGTGCCAGTAGCCCTTTTGGGGGGAGCACAGATACGCAGTATTTT	CASSPFGGSTDTQYF
-	12	few	TRBV20-1	TRBJ2-1	TGCAGTGCTAGAGACATAGGTGATGAGCAGTTCTTC	CSARDIGDEQFF
-	13	-	TRBV7-2	TRBJ2-7	TGTACCAGCAGCTTAGGGGCAGGGTCCGAGCAGTACTTC	CTSSLGAGSEQYF
-	12	-	TRBV20-1	TRBJ1-1	TGCAGTGCAAAACAGGGAACACTTGAAGCTTTCTTT	CSAKQGTLEAFF
-	13	few	TRBV21-1	TRBJ2-1	TGTGCCAGCAGCCAAGGGGGCGGGGGGGCCGGGTTCTTC	CASSQGGGGAGFF
-	12	many	TRBV12-3/TRBV12-4	TRBJ1-1	TGTGCCAGCAGTTTCAGGCCGACTGAAGCTTTCTTT	CASSFRPTEAFF
-	15	-	TRBV2	TRBJ1-3	TGTGCCAGCATAGGTGGACTGAACTCTGGAAACACCATATATTTT	CASIGGLNSGNTIYF
-	14	few	TRBV2	TRBJ2-5	TGTGCCTCCGCGGGGTTCGGTCGACAAGAGACCCAGTACTTC	CASAGFGRQETQYF
TRBD1	12	-	TRBV5-5	TRBJ2-1	TGTGCCAGCAGCTTTACAGGGGGCGAGCAGTTCTTC	CASSFTGGEQFF
-	13	many	TRBV15	TRBJ1-1	TGTGCCACCAGGATGAACGGGAACACTGAAGCTTTCTTT	CATRMNGNTEAFF
TRBD2	17	once	TRBV4-3	TRBJ2-3	TGCGCCAGCAGCCAAGAGTTAGCGGGATTGAACACAGATACGCAGTATTTT	CASSQELAGLNTDTQYF
-	13	few	TRBV9	TRBJ1-2	TGTGCCAGCAGCGTGTCCACAAACTATGGCTACACCTTC	CASSVSTNYGYTF
TRBD2	15	many	TRBV5-6	TRBJ2-7	TGTGCCAGCAGCTACGGGACTAGCGGTCCCTACGAGCAGTACTTC	CASSYGTSGPYEQYF
-	13	few	TRBV10-3	TRBJ1-5	TGTGCCATCAGTGAGTCGTTCTCTCAGCCCCAGCATTTT	CAISESFSQPQHF
TRBD1	12	few	TRBV7-9	TRBJ1-1	TGTGCCAGCAGCTGGGGACAGAATGAAGCTTTCTTT	CASSWGQNEAFF
TRBD1	17	-	TRBV6-1	TRBJ1-5	TGTGCCAGCAGTGGGACAGGGATAGAAGTTAGCAATCAGCCCCAGCATTTT	CASSGTGIEVSNQPQHF
TRBD1	15	-	TRBV27	TRBJ2-5	TGTGCCAGCAGGATACAGGGGCTAAGTGGTGAGACCCAGTACTTC	CASRIQGLSGETQYF
TRBD2	14	many	TRBV5-1	TRBJ2-7	TGCGCCAGCAGCTTGGAGCCGGGGGGCTACGAGCAGTACTTC	CASSLEPGGYEQYF
TRBD1	15	-	TRBV7-9	TRBJ2-7	TGTGCCAGCAGCTCAGGGACAGGGGGCCTGAACGAGCAGTACTTC	CASSSGTGGLNEQYF
-	11	-	TRBV20-1	TRBJ2-7	TGCAGTGCTACCCTCGCCTACGAGCAGTACTTC	CSATLAYEQYF
-	15	-	TRBV27	TRBJ2-1	TGTGCCAGCAGTTTAATTAAGGGACACCGCAATGAGCAGTTCTTC	CASSLIKGHRNEQFF
-	15	few	TRBV9	TRBJ1-2	TGTGCCAGCAGCGCAAACAGGTTAACTAACTATGGCTACACCTTC	CASSANRLTNYGYTF
-	13	-	TRBV3-1	TRBJ1-2	TGTGCCAGCAGCCAAGGAGGCAGCTATGGCTACACCTTC	CASSQGGSYGYTF
-	13	few	TRBV28	TRBJ1-5	TGTGCCAGCAGATATACAGAAAATCAGCCCCAGCATTTT	CASRYTENQPQHF
-	13	few	TRBV12-3/TRBV12-4	TRBJ1-2	TGTGCCAGCAGTTTAGTCCCTCCCGGGGGCTACACCTTC	CASSLVPPGGYTF
TRBD1	16	-	TRBV20-1	TRBJ1-2	TGCAGTGCTAGGTCATCGAGGACAGGGGGCGCGTATGGCTACACCTTC	CSARSSRTGGAYGYTF